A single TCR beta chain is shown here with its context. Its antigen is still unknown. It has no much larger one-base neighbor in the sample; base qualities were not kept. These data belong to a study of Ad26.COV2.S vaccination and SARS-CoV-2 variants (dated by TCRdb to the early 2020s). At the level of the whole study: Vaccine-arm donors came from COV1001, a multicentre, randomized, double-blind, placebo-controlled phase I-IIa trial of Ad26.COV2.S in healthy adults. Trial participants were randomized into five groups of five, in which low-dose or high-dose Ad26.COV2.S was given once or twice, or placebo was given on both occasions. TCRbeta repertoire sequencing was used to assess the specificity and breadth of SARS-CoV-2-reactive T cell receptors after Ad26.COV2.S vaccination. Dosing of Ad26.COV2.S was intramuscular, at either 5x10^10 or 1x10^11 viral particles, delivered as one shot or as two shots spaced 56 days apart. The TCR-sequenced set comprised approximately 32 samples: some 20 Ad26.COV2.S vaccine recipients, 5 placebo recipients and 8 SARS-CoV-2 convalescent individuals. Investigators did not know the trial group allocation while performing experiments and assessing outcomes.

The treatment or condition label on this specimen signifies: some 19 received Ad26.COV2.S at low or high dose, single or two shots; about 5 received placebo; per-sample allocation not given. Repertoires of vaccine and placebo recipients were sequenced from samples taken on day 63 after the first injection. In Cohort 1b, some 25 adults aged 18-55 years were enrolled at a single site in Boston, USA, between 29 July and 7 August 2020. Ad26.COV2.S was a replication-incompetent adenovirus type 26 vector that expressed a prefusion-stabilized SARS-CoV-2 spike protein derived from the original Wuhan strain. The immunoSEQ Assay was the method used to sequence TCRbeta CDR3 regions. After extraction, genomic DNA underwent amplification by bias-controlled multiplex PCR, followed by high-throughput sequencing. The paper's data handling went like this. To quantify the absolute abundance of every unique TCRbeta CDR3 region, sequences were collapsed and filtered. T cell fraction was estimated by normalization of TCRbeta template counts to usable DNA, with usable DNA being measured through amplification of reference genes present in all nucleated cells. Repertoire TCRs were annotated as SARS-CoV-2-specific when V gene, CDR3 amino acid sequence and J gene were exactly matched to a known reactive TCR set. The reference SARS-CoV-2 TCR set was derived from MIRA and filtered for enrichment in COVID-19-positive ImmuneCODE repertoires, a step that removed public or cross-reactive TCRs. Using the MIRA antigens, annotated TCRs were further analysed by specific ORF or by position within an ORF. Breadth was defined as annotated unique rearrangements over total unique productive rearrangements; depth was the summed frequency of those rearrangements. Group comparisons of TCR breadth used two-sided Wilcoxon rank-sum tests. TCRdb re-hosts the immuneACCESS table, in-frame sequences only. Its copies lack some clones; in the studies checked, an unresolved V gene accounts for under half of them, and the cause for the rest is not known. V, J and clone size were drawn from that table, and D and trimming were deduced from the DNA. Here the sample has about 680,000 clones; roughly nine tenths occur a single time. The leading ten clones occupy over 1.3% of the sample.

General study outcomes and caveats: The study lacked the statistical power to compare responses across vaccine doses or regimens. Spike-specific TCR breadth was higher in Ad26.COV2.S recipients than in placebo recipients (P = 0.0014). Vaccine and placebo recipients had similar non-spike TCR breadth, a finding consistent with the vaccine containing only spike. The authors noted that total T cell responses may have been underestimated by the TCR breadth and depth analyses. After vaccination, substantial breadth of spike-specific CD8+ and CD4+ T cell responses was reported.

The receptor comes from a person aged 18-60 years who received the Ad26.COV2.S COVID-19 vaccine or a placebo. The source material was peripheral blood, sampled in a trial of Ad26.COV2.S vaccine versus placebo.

The CDR3 amino acid sequence is: CASSRRLGNQPQHF. The sequenced DNA: TGTGCCAGCAGTCGTAGGCTTGGAAATCAGCCCCAGCATTTT. Here the chain combines TRBV2 and TRBJ1-5, with the D segment identity uncertain. At the junction V is shortened by 5 bases and J by 4 bases, with 12 bases in between. The germline V gene supplies CDR1 SNHLY and CDR2 FYNNEI. From the cysteine up to the phenylalanine, the CDR3 has a length of 14 residues. Kept here is only the CDR3 DNA, which spans 42 bases and is read in frame from base 1.